Listed below are T cell receptor beta chains from one sample, sequenced in a study of post-analysis software for immune sequencing data. MiXCR was run by TCRdb on the PCR reads, yielding one entry per CDR3 protein. Here the sample spans more than 450,000 distinct CDR3 sequences, 44% being singletons. Sequencing used blood. The origin of the receptors is a girl aged 10 to 17 with multiple sclerosis. Both conserved end residues are part of each CDR3. The D gene is left open where the match is weak. Some rows mark clone size as missing; the rest say once, few, many or name a class of expanded clone.

size: NA; D: NA; V: TRBV12-3/TRBV12-4; J: TRBJ2-7; CDR3: CASSLGRRQGSYEQYF
size: NA; D: NA; V: TRBV4-2; J: TRBJ2-3; CDR3: CASSQGTRGTDTQYF
size: NA; D: TRBD2; V: TRBV4-2; J: TRBJ2-3; CDR3: CASSQAVAGGYTDTQYF
size: NA; D: NA; V: TRBV6-6; J: TRBJ1-5; CDR3: CATYSGRESNQPQHF
size: NA; D: TRBD2; V: TRBV4-1; J: TRBJ2-5; CDR3: CASSQELAAQETQYF
size: few; D: NA; V: TRBV20-1; J: TRBJ2-1; CDR3: CSAPGVSYNEQFF
size: NA; D: NA; V: TRBV29-1; J: TRBJ2-3; CDR3: CSVAPGDTQYF
size: NA; D: TRBD1; V: TRBV7-9; J: TRBJ1-4; CDR3: CASSARDRGVDEKLFF
size: few; D: NA; V: TRBV12-3/TRBV12-4; J: TRBJ2-7; CDR3: CASSPGRGPYYEQYF
size: few; D: NA; V: TRBV20-1; J: TRBJ2-7; CDR3: CSARVGVAYEQYF
size: NA; D: TRBD2; V: TRBV20-1; J: TRBJ2-7; CDR3: CSARSPGLAYEQYF
size: NA; D: NA; V: TRBV12-3/TRBV12-4; J: TRBJ2-7; CDR3: CASSLGRRDEQYF
size: once; D: TRBD1; V: TRBV6-6; J: NA; CDR3: CASNLQGANYEQYF
size: once; D: NA; V: TRBV18; J: TRBJ2-3; CDR3: CASSPSEGSTDTQYF
size: NA; D: NA; V: TRBV7-2; J: TRBJ2-2; CDR3: CASSLGVRAGELFF
size: NA; D: NA; V: TRBV27; J: TRBJ1-2; CDR3: CASSLKWGFNYGYTF
size: NA; D: TRBD1; V: TRBV20-1; J: TRBJ1-1; CDR3: CSPNEGATEAFF
size: many; D: TRBD1; V: TRBV29-1; J: TRBJ2-5; CDR3: CSVGTGQETQYF
size: many; D: NA; V: TRBV4-1; J: TRBJ2-7; CDR3: CASSQEAHSYEQYF
size: NA; D: TRBD2; V: TRBV29-1; J: TRBJ2-1; CDR3: CSVVGLAGGSYNEQFF
size: few; D: TRBD1; V: TRBV29-1; J: TRBJ2-1; CDR3: CSAGGGNDNEQFF
size: few; D: TRBD1; V: TRBV12-3/TRBV12-4; J: TRBJ2-1; CDR3: CASSPGTGLYNEQFF
size: few; D: TRBD2; V: TRBV12-3/TRBV12-4; J: TRBJ2-7; CDR3: CASSLSSGRPSSYEQYF
size: NA; D: TRBD2; V: TRBV30; J: TRBJ2-1; CDR3: CAWTRGSGRARWKFF
size: few; D: NA; V: TRBV29-1; J: TRBJ2-7; CDR3: CSGGLDEQYF
size: NA; D: NA; V: TRBV4-1; J: TRBJ1-1; CDR3: CASSQVRSPNTEAFF
size: NA; D: TRBD1; V: TRBV29-1; J: TRBJ1-6; CDR3: CSALTGGTGDSPLHF
size: NA; D: TRBD2; V: TRBV11-2; J: TRBJ2-3; CDR3: CASSFISGGTDTQYF
size: NA; D: TRBD1; V: TRBV27; J: TRBJ1-2; CDR3: CASSLRGYRGLDGYTF
size: NA; D: NA; V: TRBV12-3/TRBV12-4; J: TRBJ1-4; CDR3: CASSSDGTWGKLFF
size: NA; D: TRBD1; V: TRBV5-1; J: TRBJ2-1; CDR3: CASSLDRGPGNEQFF
size: NA; D: TRBD2; V: TRBV2; J: TRBJ2-1; CDR3: CASTWRESINEQFF
size: NA; D: NA; V: TRBV4-1; J: TRBJ1-1; CDR3: CASSQVGQLNPEAFF
size: few; D: NA; V: TRBV10-3; J: TRBJ2-1; CDR3: CAISTQRDNEQFF
size: once; D: TRBD1; V: TRBV24-1; J: TRBJ1-4; CDR3: CATSDPRQGGEKLFF
size: NA; D: NA; V: TRBV4-1; J: NA; CDR3: CASSPSLGHEQYF
size: few; D: TRBD2; V: TRBV6-6; J: TRBJ2-3; CDR3: CASRELGSGSTDTQYF
size: NA; D: NA; V: TRBV4-2; J: TRBJ1-2; CDR3: CASSHRRSNGYTF
size: many; D: NA; V: TRBV29-1; J: TRBJ2-7; CDR3: CSVARGAGLDEQYF
size: NA; D: NA; V: TRBV5-1; J: TRBJ1-2; CDR3: CASMGRDIDNNYGYTF
size: few; D: TRBD2; V: TRBV27; J: TRBJ2-3; CDR3: CASSASSGGEDTQYF
size: once; D: TRBD1; V: TRBV7-9; J: TRBJ2-5; CDR3: CASSSQGTTWETQYF
size: NA; D: NA; V: TRBV12-3/TRBV12-4; J: TRBJ1-1; CDR3: CASRVWGENTEAFF
size: few; D: NA; V: TRBV7-9; J: TRBJ2-1; CDR3: CASRKIESSYNEQFF
size: NA; D: NA; V: TRBV20-1; J: TRBJ1-2; CDR3: CSARDNSFSMGYTF
size: NA; D: NA; V: TRBV5-1; J: TRBJ1-5; CDR3: CASSLDVGSNQPQHF
size: few; D: TRBD2; V: TRBV6-5; J: NA; CDR3: CASSYVAGGIQETQFF
size: NA; D: NA; V: TRBV27; J: TRBJ1-1; CDR3: CASDGYGGAFF
size: NA; D: NA; V: TRBV12-3/TRBV12-4; J: TRBJ1-1; CDR3: CASSRNRRQATLNTEAFF
size: NA; D: TRBD2; V: TRBV5-5; J: TRBJ2-1; CDR3: CASSFEREGHNEQFF
size: NA; D: NA; V: TRBV11-3; J: TRBJ2-5; CDR3: CASSYGAGTQYF
size: NA; D: TRBD2; V: TRBV7-9; J: TRBJ2-7; CDR3: CASSSGTSAYEQYF
size: NA; D: TRBD1; V: TRBV29-1; J: TRBJ2-7; CDR3: CSVEGTGGSPTYEQYF
size: many; D: TRBD2; V: TRBV29-1; J: TRBJ2-1; CDR3: CSVAGLANNEQFF
size: few; D: TRBD2; V: TRBV12-3/TRBV12-4; J: TRBJ2-5; CDR3: CASPSGGQYF
size: NA; D: TRBD2; V: TRBV20-1; J: TRBJ2-3; CDR3: CSAIKLAGGTTHSDTQYF